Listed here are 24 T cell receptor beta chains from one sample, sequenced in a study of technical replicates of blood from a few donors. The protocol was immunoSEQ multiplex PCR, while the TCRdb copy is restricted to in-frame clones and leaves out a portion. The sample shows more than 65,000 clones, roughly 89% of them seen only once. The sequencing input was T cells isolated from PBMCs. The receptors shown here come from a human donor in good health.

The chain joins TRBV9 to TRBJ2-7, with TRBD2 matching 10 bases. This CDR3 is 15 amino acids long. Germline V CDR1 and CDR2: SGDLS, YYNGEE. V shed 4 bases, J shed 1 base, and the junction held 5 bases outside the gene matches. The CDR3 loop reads CASSPSGRASYEQYF. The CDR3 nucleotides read TGTGCCAGCAGCCCCAGCGGGAGGGCATCCTACGAGCAGTACTTC.

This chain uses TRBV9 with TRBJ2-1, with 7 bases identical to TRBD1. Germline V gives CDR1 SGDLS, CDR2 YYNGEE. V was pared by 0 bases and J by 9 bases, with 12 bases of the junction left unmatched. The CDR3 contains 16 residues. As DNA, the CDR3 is TGTGCCAGCAGCGTAGAGGGGAACAGGGGTTCGGGTGAGCAGTTCTTC. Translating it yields CASSVEGNRGSGEQFF.

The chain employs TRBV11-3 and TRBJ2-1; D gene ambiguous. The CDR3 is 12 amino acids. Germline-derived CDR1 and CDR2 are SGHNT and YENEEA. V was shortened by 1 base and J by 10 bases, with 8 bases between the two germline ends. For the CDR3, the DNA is TGTGCCAGCAGCTTAGGTGCGAAGGAGCAGTTCTTC. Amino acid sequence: CASSLGAKEQFF.

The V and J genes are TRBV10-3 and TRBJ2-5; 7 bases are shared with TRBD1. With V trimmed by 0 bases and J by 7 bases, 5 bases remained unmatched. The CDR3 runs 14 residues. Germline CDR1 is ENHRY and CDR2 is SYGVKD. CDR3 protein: CAISESEGGATQYF. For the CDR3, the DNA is TGTGCCATCAGTGAGTCTGAAGGGGGCGCGACCCAGTACTTC.

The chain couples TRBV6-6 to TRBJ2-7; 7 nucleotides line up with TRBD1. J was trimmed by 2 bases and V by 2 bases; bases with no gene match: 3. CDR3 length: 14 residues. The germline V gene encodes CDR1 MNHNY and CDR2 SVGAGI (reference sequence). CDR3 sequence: CASSYGDSPYEQYF. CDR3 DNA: TGTGCCAGCAGTTACGGGGACAGCCCCTACGAGCAGTACTTC.

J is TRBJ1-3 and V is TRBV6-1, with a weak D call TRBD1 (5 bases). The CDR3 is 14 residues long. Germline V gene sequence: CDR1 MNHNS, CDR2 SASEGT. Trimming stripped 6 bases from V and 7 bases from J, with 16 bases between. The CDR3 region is CASSGDLVGNTIYF. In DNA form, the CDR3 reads TGTGCCAGCAGCGGGGACTTGGTGGGGAACACCATATATTTT.

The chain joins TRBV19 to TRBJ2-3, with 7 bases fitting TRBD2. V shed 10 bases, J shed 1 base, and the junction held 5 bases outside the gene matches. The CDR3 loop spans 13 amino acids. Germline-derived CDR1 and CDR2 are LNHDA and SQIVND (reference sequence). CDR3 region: CATRDYRTDTQYF. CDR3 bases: TGTGCCACCCGGGACTACCGCACAGATACGCAGTATTTT.

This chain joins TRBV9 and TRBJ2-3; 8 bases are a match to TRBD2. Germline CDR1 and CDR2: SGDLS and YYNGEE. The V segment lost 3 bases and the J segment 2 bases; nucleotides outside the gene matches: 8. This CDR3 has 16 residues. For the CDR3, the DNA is TGTGCCAGCAGCGCGCCCACTAGCGGCCCCACAGATACGCAGTATTTT. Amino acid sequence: CASSAPTSGPTDTQYF.

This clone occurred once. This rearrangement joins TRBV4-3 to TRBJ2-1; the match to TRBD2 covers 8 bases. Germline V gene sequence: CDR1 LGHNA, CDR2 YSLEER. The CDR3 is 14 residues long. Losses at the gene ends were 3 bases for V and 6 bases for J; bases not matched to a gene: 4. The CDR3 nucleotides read TGCGCCAGCAGCCATTTGGCGGGAGGCAATGAGCAGTTCTTC. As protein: CASSHLAGGNEQFF.

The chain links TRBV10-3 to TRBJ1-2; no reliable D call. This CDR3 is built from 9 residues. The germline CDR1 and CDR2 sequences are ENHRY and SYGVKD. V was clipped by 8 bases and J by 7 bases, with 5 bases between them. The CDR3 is CAIGSGYTF. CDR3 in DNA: TGTGCCATCGGTAGTGGCTACACCTTC.

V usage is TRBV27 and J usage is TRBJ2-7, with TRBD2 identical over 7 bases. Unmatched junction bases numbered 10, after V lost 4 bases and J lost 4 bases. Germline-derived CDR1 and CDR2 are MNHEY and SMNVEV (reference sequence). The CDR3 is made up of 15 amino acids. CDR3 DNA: TGTGCCAGCAGTTCCCCGGGAGGTCCAGTATACGAGCAGTACTTC. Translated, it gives CASSSPGGPVYEQYF.

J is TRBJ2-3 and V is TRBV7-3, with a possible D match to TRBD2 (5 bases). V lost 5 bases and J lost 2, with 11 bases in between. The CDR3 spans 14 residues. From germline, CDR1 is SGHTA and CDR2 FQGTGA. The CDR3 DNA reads TGTGCCAGCAGCCGGAGCGGTCTCACAGATACGCAGTATTTT. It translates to CASSRSGLTDTQYF.

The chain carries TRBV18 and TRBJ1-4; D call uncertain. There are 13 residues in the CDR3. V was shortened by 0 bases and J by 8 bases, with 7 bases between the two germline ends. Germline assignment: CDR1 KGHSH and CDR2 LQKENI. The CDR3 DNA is TGTGCCAGCTCACCACCGGCAGGCGAAAAACTGTTTTTT. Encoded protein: CASSPPAGEKLFF.

The CDR3 bases are TGCGCCAGCAGCCAAGTTAACGACTACCGGAGCGGAGGTACGCAGTATTTT. Translated, it gives CASSQVNDYRSGGTQYF. V gene TRBV4-1 combines with J gene TRBJ2-3, with a weak D call TRBD2 (5 bases). CDR1 is MGHRA, CDR2 YSYEKL, per germline. Trimming took 1 base from V and 8 from J, leaving 22 bases between them. This CDR3 region has 17 residues.

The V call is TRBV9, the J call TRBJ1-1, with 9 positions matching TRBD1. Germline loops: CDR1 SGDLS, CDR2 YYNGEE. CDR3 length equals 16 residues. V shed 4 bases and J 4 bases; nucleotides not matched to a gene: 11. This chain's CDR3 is CASSHNRGRSGTEAFF. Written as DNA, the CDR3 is TGTGCCAGCAGCCACAACAGGGGGCGATCGGGCACTGAAGCTTTCTTT.

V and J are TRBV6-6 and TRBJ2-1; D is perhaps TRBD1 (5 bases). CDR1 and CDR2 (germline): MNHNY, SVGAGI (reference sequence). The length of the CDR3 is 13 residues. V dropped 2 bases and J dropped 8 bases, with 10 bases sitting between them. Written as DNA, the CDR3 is TGTGCCAGCAGTTACGCCAGGGCCGATGAGCAGTTCTTC. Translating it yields CASSYARADEQFF.

The CDR3 bases are TGTGCCAGCAGTAACCGGGACAGGTCCGGCTACACCTTC. Encoded protein: CASSNRDRSGYTF. The chain recombines TRBV6-5 with TRBJ1-2, with 8 bases aligning to TRBD1. V shed 5 bases and J 8 bases; nucleotides not matched to a gene: 7. This CDR3 comprises 13 residues. The germline V gene has CDR1 MNHEY and CDR2 SVGAGI.

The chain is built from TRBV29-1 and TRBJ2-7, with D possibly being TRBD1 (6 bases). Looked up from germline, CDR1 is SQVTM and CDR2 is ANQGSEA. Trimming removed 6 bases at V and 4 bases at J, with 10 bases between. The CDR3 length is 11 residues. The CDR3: CSVLQGYEQYF. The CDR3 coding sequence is TGCAGCGTGCTTCAGGGGTACGAGCAGTACTTC.

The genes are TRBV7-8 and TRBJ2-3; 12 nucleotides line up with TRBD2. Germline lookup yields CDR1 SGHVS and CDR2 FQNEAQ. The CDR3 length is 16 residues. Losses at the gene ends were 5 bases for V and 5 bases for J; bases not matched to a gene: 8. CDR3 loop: CASSQWTSGKGDTQYF. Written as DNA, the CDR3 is TGTGCCAGCAGCCAATGGACTAGCGGGAAGGGAGATACGCAGTATTTT.

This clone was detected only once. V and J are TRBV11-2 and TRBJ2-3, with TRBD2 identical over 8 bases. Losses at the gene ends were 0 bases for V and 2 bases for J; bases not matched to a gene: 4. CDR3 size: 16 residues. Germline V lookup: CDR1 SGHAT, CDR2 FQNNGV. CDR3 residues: CASSLDPGGSTDTQYF. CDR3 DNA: TGTGCCAGCAGCTTAGATCCGGGAGGGTCCACAGATACGCAGTATTTT. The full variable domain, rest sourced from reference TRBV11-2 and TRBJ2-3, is EAGVAQSPRYKIIEKRQSVAFWCNPISGHATLYWYQQILGQGPKLLIQFQNNGVVDDSQLPKDRFSAERLKGVDSTLKIQPAKLEDSAVYLCASSLDPGGSTDTQYFGPGTRLTVL.

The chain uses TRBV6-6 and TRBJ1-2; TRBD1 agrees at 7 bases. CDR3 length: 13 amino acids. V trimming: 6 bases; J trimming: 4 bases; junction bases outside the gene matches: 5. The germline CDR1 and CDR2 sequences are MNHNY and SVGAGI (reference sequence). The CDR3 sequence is CASRDRAIYGYTF. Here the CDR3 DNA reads TGTGCCAGCAGAGACAGGGCTATCTATGGCTACACCTTC.

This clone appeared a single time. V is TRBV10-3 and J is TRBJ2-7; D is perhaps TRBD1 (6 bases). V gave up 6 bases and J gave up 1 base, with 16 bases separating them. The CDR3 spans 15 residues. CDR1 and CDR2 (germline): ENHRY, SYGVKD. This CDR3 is CAIRSETGTSYEQYF. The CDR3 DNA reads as TGTGCCATCAGAAGCGAGACCGGGACATCCTACGAGCAGTACTTC.

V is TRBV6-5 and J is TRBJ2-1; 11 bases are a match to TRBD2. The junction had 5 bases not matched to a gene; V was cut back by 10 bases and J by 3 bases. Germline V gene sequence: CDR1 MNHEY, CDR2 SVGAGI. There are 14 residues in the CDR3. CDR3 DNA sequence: TGTGCCACCTTAGCGGGAGGGGGCTACAATGAGCAGTTCTTC. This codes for CATLAGGGYNEQFF.

The CDR3: CASSIPGYQETQYF. The CDR3 region has the DNA TGTGCCAGCAGTATACCGGGATATCAAGAGACCCAGTACTTC. The chain combines TRBV28 with TRBJ2-5; perhaps TRBD2 as D (5 bases). V lost 5 bases and J 2 bases, leaving 12 bases between the germline ends. The germline V gene has CDR1 MDHEN and CDR2 SYDVKM. The CDR3 extends over 14 amino acids.